The 32 T cell receptor beta chains given below trace back to one sample, sequenced in a study of T-cell memory formation after mild COVID-19. TCRdb reanalysed the 5' RACE reads using MiXCR and keeps one entry per CDR3 protein. There are about 400,000 distinct CDR3 sequences in the sample; 16% occur only once, and 20% to 25% lies in the top ten. Sequenced sample: PBMCs or a T cell subset sorted from them (not recorded which). The source of these receptors is a man younger than 35 who had mild COVID-19 (a few samples of this study predate the infection). Cell type and time point are not known.

A few counts support this clonotype. The rearrangement joins TRBV7-2 to TRBJ2-2; D gene unclear. CDR3 length equals 15 residues. Germline values: CDR1 SGHTA, CDR2 FQGNSA. Trimming pared 2 bases from V and 3 bases from J, leaving 10 bases between. The CDR3 DNA reads TGTGCCAGCAGCTTAAGGGTTACCCACACCGGGGAGCTGTTTTTT. Protein sequence: CASSLRVTHTGELFF.

This clonotype was seen more than once but under ten times. This rearrangement joins TRBV6-6 to TRBJ2-5; 9 bases line up with TRBD2. This CDR3 spans 13 amino acids. The V and J ends lost 9 bases and 4 bases, in that order; junction bases with no gene match: 6. The germline gives CDR1 MNHNY, CDR2 SVGAGI (reference sequence). The CDR3 sequence is CASQRGAVETQYF. The CDR3 DNA is TGTGCCAGTCAGCGGGGGGCAGTAGAGACCCAGTACTTC.

The chain recombines TRBV6-1 with TRBJ1-1; possible D gene TRBD1, 5 bases. The germline gives CDR1 MNHNS, CDR2 SASEGT. This CDR3 is 12 amino acids long. V gave up 4 bases and J gave up 8 bases, with 11 bases separating them. This CDR3 reads CASSVTDYEAFF. The CDR3 nucleotides read TGTGCCAGCAGTGTGACAGACTACGAAGCTTTCTTT.

This clonotype was observed a handful of times. The chain employs TRBV5-4 and TRBJ2-3; 10 bases align to TRBD1. CDR1 and CDR2 from the germline V gene are SGHNT and YYREEE (reference sequence). The ends lost 9 bases at V and 3 bases at J; junction bases unmatched: 7. The CDR3 loop spans 14 amino acids. The CDR3 protein is CAIIDRGQTDTQYF. For the CDR3, the DNA is TGTGCCATCATAGACAGGGGGCAAACAGATACGCAGTATTTT.

This sequence joins TRBV7-2 and TRBJ1-6, with D possibly TRBD1 on 5 matching bases. The CDR3 consists of 12 residues. Trimming shortened V by 7 bases and J by 12 bases, and 13 bases separated the two germline ends. Per the germline V gene, CDR1 is SGHTA and CDR2 is FQGNSA. The CDR3: CASMQGVGPLHF. In DNA, the CDR3 is TGTGCCAGCATGCAGGGAGTCGGACCCCTCCACTTT. Filled out from reference TRBV7-2 and TRBJ1-6, the complete variable domain reads GAGVSQSPSNKVTEKGKDVELRCDPISGHTALYWYRQSLGQGLEFLIYFQGNSAPDKSGLPSDRFSAERTGGSVSTLTIQRTQQEDSAVYLCASMQGVGPLHFGNGTRLTVT.

The chain is built from TRBV9 and TRBJ1-2, with D unclear. Germline CDR1 and CDR2: SGDLS and YYNGEE. The germline V and J ends were trimmed by 3 bases and 3 bases, with 12 bases remaining between them. CDR3 size: 14 residues. The CDR3 nucleotides are TGTGCCAGCAGCGATGACGCGGAACACTATGGCTACACCTTC. Its protein is CASSDDAEHYGYTF.

This clonotype occurred a few times. The V call is TRBV3-1, the J call TRBJ2-5; D is possibly TRBD1 (5 bases). Germline loops: CDR1 LGHDT, CDR2 YNNKEL (reference sequence). The CDR3 runs 17 residues. Trimming removed 0 bases at V and 2 bases at J, with 16 bases between. This CDR3 is CASSQDQLQALQETQYF. The CDR3 DNA reads as TGTGCCAGCAGCCAAGATCAATTACAGGCTCTACAAGAGACCCAGTACTTC.

This chain uses TRBV5-4 with TRBJ1-2; D is ambiguous. The CDR3 extends over 11 amino acids. Trimming took off 1 base at V and 7 bases at J, with 5 bases between the two ends. Germline CDR1 is SGHNT and CDR2 is YYREEE (reference sequence). CDR3 loop: CASSLTGGYTF. The CDR3 DNA is TGTGCCAGCAGCTTGACCGGTGGCTACACCTTC.

The chain's CDR3 is CASSYASGTYEQYF. CDR3 nucleotides: TGTGCCAGCAGTTACGCCTCGGGGACTTACGAGCAGTACTTC. The chain uses TRBV6-5 and TRBJ2-7; perhaps TRBD2 as D (6 bases). CDR1 and CDR2 (germline): MNHEY, SVGAGI. Trimming shortened V by 2 bases and J by 4 bases, and 12 bases separated the two germline ends. The CDR3 consists of 14 residues.

This sequence joins TRBV6-5 and TRBJ1-1; D is possibly TRBD1 (5 bases). This CDR3 has 16 amino acids. Germline values: CDR1 MNHEY, CDR2 SVGAGI. Trimming removed 5 bases at V and 0 bases at J, with 16 bases between. CDR3 DNA sequence: TGTGCCAGCAGTCCCTCCCCCTGGGGCATGAACACTGAAGCTTTCTTT. Translated: CASSPSPWGMNTEAFF.

This clonotype was observed a handful of times. This CDR3 is CASSPIRDPLAYEQYV. For the CDR3, the DNA is TGTGCCAGCAGTCCGATCCGAGACCCCTTGGCGTACGAGCAGTACGTC. The chain is built from TRBV28 and TRBJ2-7; D is ambiguous. This CDR3 comprises 16 residues. CDR1 is MDHEN, CDR2 SYDVKM, per germline. Trimming removed 5 bases from V and 4 bases from J, with 21 bases in between.

The CDR3: CASSPIGGLTADIGTQYF. For the CDR3, the DNA is TGTGCCAGCTCACCTATCGGGGGCCTCACCGCCGATATCGGGACCCAGTACTTC. The chain carries TRBV18 and TRBJ2-5; D tentatively fits TRBD1 or TRBD2 (6 bases each). The germline gives CDR1 KGHSH, CDR2 LQKENI. The CDR3 is made up of 18 amino acids. V was clipped by 3 bases and J by 7 bases, with 27 bases between them.

The chain is built from TRBV7-2 and TRBJ2-1, with 8 positions matching TRBD2. CDR3 length: 15 residues. V lost 1 base to trimming and J lost 8 bases; unmatched junction nucleotides: 7. Germline V gene lookup returns CDR1 SGHTA and CDR2 FQGNSA. This chain's CDR3 is CASSLVTSGWDEQFF. The DNA of the CDR3 is TGTGCCAGCAGCTTAGTAACTAGCGGTTGGGATGAGCAGTTCTTC.

The chain recombines TRBV12-3 or TRBV12-4 with TRBJ1-6; 8 positions agree with TRBD1. The CDR3 totals 16 residues. Trimming cost V 1 base and J 9 bases; bases outside gene matches: 8. The CDR3 nucleotides read TGTGCCAGCAGTTTAGGTCCAGGGGGCTTACGTTCACCCCTCCACTTT. This sequence encodes CASSLGPGGLRSPLHF.

The sample holds many counts of this clonotype. V and J are TRBV4-1 and TRBJ2-7; no clear D. This CDR3 comprises 17 residues. The germline V and J ends were trimmed by 0 bases and 0 bases, with 15 bases remaining between them. Germline lookup yields CDR1 MGHRA and CDR2 YSYEKL. The CDR3 nucleotides read TGCGCCAGCAGCCAAGATCAGGTTTGGCAGTACTCCTACGAGCAGTACTTC. It specifies CASSQDQVWQYSYEQYF.

This CDR3 reads CASTATGAGPQHF. The CDR3 DNA reads TGTGCCAGCACCGCGACAGGGGCGGGGCCCCAGCATTTT. The genes are TRBV12-3 or TRBV12-4 and TRBJ1-5; 8 bases map to TRBD1. The CDR3 length is 13 residues. Trimming cost V 7 bases and J 9 bases; bases outside gene matches: 8.

This clonotype was found a few times. This rearrangement joins TRBV5-1 to TRBJ2-7; no definite D call. The CDR3 totals 14 residues. Germline V gives CDR1 SGHRS, CDR2 YFSETQ. V lost 1 base and J 2 bases, leaving 10 bases between the germline ends. The CDR3 DNA reads TGCGCCAGCAGCTTGTCGTCCGGACCCTACGAGCAGTACGTC. Translating it yields CASSLSSGPYEQYV.

CDR3 protein: CSGTGGHMNTEAFF. CDR3 nucleotide sequence: TGCAGTGGAACAGGGGGTCACATGAACACTGAAGCTTTCTTT. The J gene is TRBJ1-1, the V gene TRBV20-1; TRBD1 matches at 8 bases. The CDR3 runs 14 residues. V lost 7 bases, J lost 0 bases, and 7 bases stayed unmatched. The germline gives CDR1 DFQATT, CDR2 SNEGSKA (reference sequence).

The rearrangement links TRBV5-4 to TRBJ2-3; D gene uncertain. The CDR3 runs 14 residues. The V gene lost 6 bases and the J gene lost 1 base, with 12 bases spanning the gap. CDR1 and CDR2 from the germline V gene are SGHNT and YYREEE (reference sequence). CDR3 nucleotide sequence: TGTGCCAGCACCCTCGGAGACCGCACAGATACGCAGTATTTT. Translated, it gives CASTLGDRTDTQYF.

This clonotype was counted only a few times. The chain is built from TRBV5-6 and TRBJ2-7; 7 nucleotides agree with TRBD1. The CDR3 has 15 residues. V shed 3 bases, J shed 0 bases, and the junction held 6 bases outside the gene matches. Per the germline V gene, CDR1 is SGHDT and CDR2 is YYEEEE. The CDR3 is CASSSGTASSYEQYF. CDR3 bases: TGTGCCAGCAGCTCAGGGACAGCGAGCTCCTACGAGCAGTACTTC.

This clonotype was counted a few times. V is TRBV12-3 or TRBV12-4 and J is TRBJ1-6; perhaps TRBD1 as D (5 bases). Trimming shortened V by 6 bases and J by 7 bases, and 13 bases separated the two germline ends. The CDR3 covers 14 residues. The CDR3 bases are TGTGCCAGCAGCCAGGGTGTGGGGAATTCACCCCTCCACTTT. Protein product: CASSQGVGNSPLHF.

The rearrangement links TRBV4-1 to TRBJ1-6; D is undetermined. Germline V gene lookup returns CDR1 MGHRA and CDR2 YSYEKL. V lost 4 bases and J 8 bases, leaving 9 bases between the germline ends. The CDR3 contains 13 residues. CDR3: CASSRSEYSPLHF. CDR3 coding DNA: TGCGCCAGCAGCCGCTCAGAGTATTCACCCCTCCACTTT.

The V gene is TRBV29-1, the J gene TRBJ2-3; TRBD2 agrees at 13 bases. V lost 4 bases to trimming and J lost 4 bases; unmatched junction nucleotides: 8. There are 16 residues in the CDR3. Germline CDR1 reads SQVTM; CDR2 reads ANQGSEA. DNA for the CDR3: TGCAGCGTTGCAACTAGCGGGGGGGCAGTATCAGATACGCAGTATTTT. This gives the protein CSVATSGGAVSDTQYF.

V is TRBV5-1 and J is TRBJ2-1, with 13 nucleotides matching TRBD2. This CDR3 is 17 amino acids long. Trimming took 4 bases from V and 5 from J; bases not matched to a gene: 9. In germline, CDR1 is SGHRS, CDR2 YFSETQ. The CDR3 DNA reads TGCGCCAGCAGCCGGTGGACTAGCGGGGGAATCGACAATGAGCAGTTCTTC. It yields the protein CASSRWTSGGIDNEQFF.

This chain connects TRBV7-2 to TRBJ2-5; unclear D gene. This CDR3 has 14 residues. Trimming cost V 4 bases and J 7 bases, with 16 bases left between them. Germline loops: CDR1 SGHTA, CDR2 FQGNSA. This chain's CDR3 is CASSSSPPTWTQYF. The DNA for the CDR3 is TGTGCCAGCAGCTCCTCCCCTCCGACGTGGACCCAGTACTTC.

This clonotype was found a few times. This rearrangement joins TRBV11-2 to TRBJ2-3, with D hard to call. CDR1 is SGHAT and CDR2 is FQNNGV in the germline V gene. With 2 bases removed from V and 0 bases from J, the gap between germline ends came to 9 bases. CDR3 length: 15 amino acids. The CDR3 region has the DNA TGTGCCAGCAGCTTATCGACCTTAAGCACAGATACGCAGTATTTT. Protein: CASSLSTLSTDTQYF.

The sample holds a few counts of this clonotype. The chain has TRBV10-1 and TRBJ2-3, with 7 bases aligning to TRBD1. J gave up 5 bases and V 1 base, and 9 bases lay outside the gene matches. The CDR3 sequence is 16 residues long. Germline V gene sequence: CDR1 WNHNN, CDR2 SYGVQD (reference sequence). The CDR3 sequence: CASSEYRQGWRDTQYF. The CDR3 DNA sequence: TGCGCCAGCAGTGAGTATAGACAGGGATGGAGAGATACGCAGTATTTT.

The chain employs TRBV24-1 and TRBJ2-3, with 9 bases identical to TRBD1. J was trimmed by 1 base and V by 5 bases; bases with no gene match: 0. Germline V gives CDR1 KGHDR, CDR2 SFDVKD. The CDR3 totals 14 residues. Written as DNA, the CDR3 is TGTGCCACCAGTGGGGACAGGGGCACAGATACGCAGTATTTT. Translation gives CATSGDRGTDTQYF.

In DNA, the CDR3 is TGTGCCAGCAGTTCTCCGACAGGGACGACCGGGCAGTTCTTC. Its translation is CASSSPTGTTGQFF. The gene calls are TRBV12-3 or TRBV12-4 and TRBJ2-1; 7 bases agree with TRBD1. V was clipped by 4 bases and J by 12 bases; unmatched bases: 12. There are 14 residues in the CDR3.

The J gene is TRBJ1-6, the V gene TRBV20-1, with 11 nucleotides matching TRBD1. Unmatched junction bases numbered 4, after V lost 1 base and J lost 2 bases. The CDR3 consists of 17 residues. Germline-derived CDR1 and CDR2 are DFQATT and SNEGSKA (reference sequence). CDR3 coding DNA: TGCAGTGCTAGAGGCCGGGACAGGGGGACCTATAATTCACCCCTCCACTTT. This gives the protein CSARGRDRGTYNSPLHF.

J is TRBJ2-7 and V is TRBV3-1; 7 bases align to TRBD1. Germline CDR1 is LGHDT and CDR2 is YNNKEL (reference sequence). J lost 4 bases, V lost 5 bases, and 11 bases had no gene match. The CDR3 extends over 15 amino acids. The CDR3 region is CASSSGPGGRYEQYV. As DNA, the CDR3 is TGTGCCAGCAGCTCAGGGCCAGGGGGTAGATACGAGCAGTACGTC.

The genes are TRBV7-6 and TRBJ2-5; D perhaps matches TRBD1 (7 bases). The CDR3 sequence is 14 residues long. Looked up from germline, CDR1 is SGHVS and CDR2 is FNYEAQ. V lost 5 bases and J lost 5, with 15 bases in between. CDR3 residues: CASSAGQPPETQYF. The CDR3 bases are TGTGCCAGCAGCGCGGGACAGCCCCCCGAGACCCAGTACTTC. The variable domain in full, completed from reference TRBV7-6 and TRBJ2-5, reads GAGVSQSPRYKVTKRGQDVALRCDPISGHVSLYWYRQALGQGPEFLTYFNYEAQQDKSGLPNDRFSAERPEGSISTLTIQRTEQRDSAMYRCASSAGQPPETQYFGPGTRLLVL.